This T cell receptor (beta chain) was recorded in a study of blood T cell repertoires in COVID-19. About the research overall: T cells, B-cell-depleted T cells, or PBMCs supplied cDNA or gDNA.

Germline CDR1 LGHDT, CDR2 YNNKEL (reference sequence). With V trimmed by 1 base and J by 6 bases, 8 bases remained unmatched. This CDR3 is 15 amino acids long. Profiled with immunoSEQ multiplex PCR; TCRdb holds only in-frame clones, not every one. The sample lists about 190,000 clones, 84% occurring once. The V and J genes are TRBV3-1 (or the pseudogene TRBV3-2) and TRBJ1-2, with 7 bases that match TRBD1. Sequenced material: peripheral blood. The receptor comes from a woman aged 70-85 years with active or convalescent COVID-19. This CDR3 reads CASSQVTGFKHGYTF. CDR3 in DNA: TGTGCCAGCAGCCAAGTGACAGGGTTTAAGCATGGCTACACCTTC.